This T cell receptor (beta chain) was profiled in a study of a mutant IDH1 vaccine in newly diagnosed glioma. Study-level information: Commencement of vaccination occurred 4-6 weeks following radiotherapy alone, or concurrently with temozolomide cycles. Prior therapy was radiotherapy, temozolomide, or both; most received both. Study results and limitations: Among patients, roughly 94% showed immune responses induced by the vaccine.

The length of the CDR3 is 14 residues. V lost 5 bases to trimming and J lost 3 bases, with 10 bases between them. Germline CDR1 reads SGHTA; CDR2 reads FQGTGA. Assay used: immunoSEQ multiplex PCR; TCRdb lists only in-frame clones, some missing. The data hold approximately 60,000 clones, with around 86% observed a single time. Time point: week 47, end of study. Alongside topical imiquimod, each dose of vaccine comprised 300 ug of mutant IDH1 20-mer peptide. Vaccinations, eight in total, occurred in weeks 1, 3, 5, 7, 11, 15, 19, 23. Regarding this clone: Its specificity is unknown.

Sequences were derived from PBMCs, sampled from a glioma patient whose treatment included an IDH1 peptide vaccine. J is TRBJ2-2 and V is TRBV7-3, with D maybe TRBD1 (5 bases). This clonotype originated in a woman between 50 and 59 years old with glioma. The DNA of the CDR3 is TGTGCCAGCAGCAACACGACAGACACCGGGGAGCTGTTTTTT. This translates into CASSNTTDTGELFF. Full variable domain (outside the CDR3, taken from reference TRBV7-3 and TRBJ2-2): GAGVSQTPSNKVTEKGKYVELRCDPISGHTALYWYRQSLGQGPEFLIYFQGTGAADDSGLPNDRFFAVRPEGSVSTLKIQRTERGDSAVYLCASSNTTDTGELFFGEGSRLTVL.